This entry describes one T cell receptor (beta chain). This specimen belongs to a study of CD8 T cells in Susac syndrome. Study background: Patients with Susac syndrome were therapy-naive, treated with corticosteroids, or treated with intravenous immunoglobulin alone when blood was collected.

The CDR3 has 16 residues. Trimming removed 5 bases at V and 1 base at J, with 17 bases between. RNA amounts of roughly 0.5 to 1 ug underwent reverse transcription with random hexamers. The method of amplification for TCR beta CDR3 was immunoSEQ multiplex PCR, covering 54 Vbeta and 13 Jbeta. TCRdb recomputed calls from the immunoSEQ multiplex PCR reads with MiXCR, one row per CDR3 protein. The table has over 150,000 distinct CDR3 sequences, around 94% seen once. This sequence joins TRBV23-1 and TRBJ2-5, with D maybe TRBD2 (5 bases). TRBV23-1 is placed among ORFs of uncertain function. Specimen: CD4+ T cells from PBMCs. This clonotype was obtained from a human donor with Susac syndrome. The CDR3 spells CASSLGRNGVQETQYF. The CDR3 DNA is TGCGCCAGCAGTTTAGGGCGGAACGGGGTCCAAGAGACCCAGTACTTC.